One sample yielded the 28 T cell receptor beta chains listed below, sequenced in a study of response to subunit inactivated influenza vaccine. One entry per CDR3 protein results from TCRdb running MiXCR on the RT-PCR reads. The data hold some 500,000 distinct CDR3 sequences, with 25% observed a single time. The sequences come from CD4+ T cells sorted from PBMCs, collected 5 to 6 days after vaccination. Receptors were obtained from a man aged 45-60 years who received an inactivated influenza vaccine.

The chain combines TRBV6-1 with TRBJ2-1; 10 bases are shared with TRBD1. The CDR3 is 16 amino acids. V shed 4 bases and J 2 bases; nucleotides not matched to a gene: 5. CDR1 MNHNS and CDR2 SASEGT come from the germline V gene. The CDR3 nucleotides read TGTGCCAGCAGTGGACCCGGGACAGGGGCCTACAATGAGCAGTTCTTC. Translated: CASSGPGTGAYNEQFF.

This clonotype was seen more than once but under ten times. The rearrangement links TRBV5-1 to TRBJ2-2; 8 positions agree with TRBD1. Germline CDR1 is SGHRS and CDR2 is YFSETQ. The CDR3 totals 16 residues. After removal of 0 bases from V and 4 bases from J, the junction contained 5 bases not matched to a gene. The DNA for the CDR3 is TGCGCCAGCAGCTTGGAGCGGACAGGGCGCACCGGGGAGCTGTTTTTT. This translates into CASSLERTGRTGELFF.

This clonotype turned up a few times. V usage is TRBV7-2 and J usage is TRBJ2-1; 11 bases are a match to TRBD2. The CDR3 is 15 amino acids. CDR1 SGHTA and CDR2 FQGNSA come from the germline V gene. V lost 5 bases to trimming and J lost 6 bases; unmatched junction nucleotides: 6. The CDR3 loop reads CASSPDSGRANEQFF. CDR3 DNA sequence: TGTGCCAGCAGCCCAGATAGCGGGAGGGCCAATGAGCAGTTCTTC. The complete variable domain, with remaining parts taken from reference TRBV7-2 and TRBJ2-1, reads GAGVSQSPSNKVTEKGKDVELRCDPISGHTALYWYRQSLGQGLEFLIYFQGNSAPDKSGLPSDRFSAERTGGSVSTLTIQRTQQEDSAVYLCASSPDSGRANEQFFGPGTRLTVL.

The chain carries TRBV19 and TRBJ2-2, with D possibly matching TRBD2 (6 bases). V was cut by 7 bases and J by 5 bases, with 14 bases left in between. Germline CDR1 reads LNHDA; CDR2 reads SQIVND (reference sequence). The CDR3 runs to 14 residues. The CDR3 sequence: CASNRGARTGELFF. The CDR3 DNA sequence: TGTGCCAGTAATCGCGGGGCGCGGACCGGGGAGCTGTTTTTT.

The chain couples TRBV7-2 to TRBJ2-1; 9 bases map to TRBD2. The CDR3 contains 15 residues. Germline V gene data show CDR1 as SGHTA and CDR2 as FQGNSA. The junction had 9 bases not matched to a gene; V was cut back by 5 bases and J by 7 bases. This CDR3 reads CASSPRGGQGNEQFF. In nucleotides, the CDR3 is TGTGCCAGCAGCCCGCGGGGGGGCCAGGGAAATGAGCAGTTCTTC.

This clonotype came up many times. V and J are TRBV20-1 and TRBJ2-3; possibly TRBD1 or TRBD2 for D (5 bases each). Per germline, CDR1 DFQATT and CDR2 SNEGSKA (reference sequence). V was shortened by 4 bases and J by 2 bases, with 13 bases between the two germline ends. The CDR3 is 14 residues long. The CDR3 DNA is TGCAGTGCTACCCGGGACGGTCCCACAGATACGCAGTATTTT. This gives the protein CSATRDGPTDTQYF.

This clonotype was picked up a small number of times. V is TRBV20-1 and J is TRBJ1-5, with D perhaps matching TRBD1 (5 bases). Germline V gives CDR1 DFQATT, CDR2 SNEGSKA (reference sequence). Trimming left V 0 bases short and J 6 bases short, with 12 bases between. There are 14 residues in the CDR3. The chain's CDR3 is CSARDLQGVQPQHF. DNA of the CDR3: TGCAGTGCTAGAGATCTTCAGGGAGTTCAGCCCCAGCATTTT.

CDR3 DNA: TGTGCCAGCAGGACCCAAGGACAGGGCTTCTCCTACGAGCAGTACTTC. Its protein product is CASRTQGQGFSYEQYF. V usage is TRBV27 and J usage is TRBJ2-7; 8 positions agree with TRBD1. This CDR3 is 16 amino acids long. V was pared by 6 bases and J by 0 bases, with 10 bases of the junction left unmatched. In germline, CDR1 is MNHEY, CDR2 SMNVEV (reference sequence).

The chain uses TRBV12-3 or TRBV12-4 and TRBJ1-1; D might be TRBD1 (6 bases). The CDR3 consists of 15 residues. V was shortened by 4 bases and J by 1 base, with 13 bases between the two germline ends. The CDR3 sequence: CASSSTGSGNTEAFF. CDR3 bases: TGTGCCAGCAGTTCCACAGGGTCGGGGAACACTGAAGCTTTCTTT.

The J gene is TRBJ1-4, the V gene TRBV7-2; a weak D match, TRBD1 (5 bases). Between the trimmed V and J ends, which lost 2 bases and 7 bases, there was a span of 11 bases. CDR1 and CDR2 from the germline V gene are SGHTA and FQGNSA. The CDR3 is 14 residues long. CDR3 residues: CASSLQGTSEKLFF. CDR3 bases: TGTGCCAGCAGCTTACAGGGTACCAGTGAAAAACTGTTTTTT.

This clonotype was detected a few times. A much larger clone lies one base from this, so it may be a read error. The V call is TRBV9, the J call TRBJ2-6, with D unclear. V shed 0 bases and J shed 2 bases, with 0 bases lying between them. The CDR3 runs 13 residues. Germline values: CDR1 SGDLS, CDR2 YYNGEE. DNA for the CDR3: TGTGCCAGCAGCGTAGCTGGGGCCAACGTCCTGACTTTC. Amino acids: CASSVAGANVLTF.

The CDR3 region is CASSLGGAGVEQYF. The CDR3 DNA follows: TGTGCCAGCAGCTTAGGGGGCGCAGGGGTGGAGCAGTACTTC. The chain combines TRBV7-2 with TRBJ2-7, with a possible D match to TRBD1 (6 bases). Trimming took off 1 base at V and 7 bases at J, with 14 bases between the two ends. CDR1 is SGHTA, CDR2 FQGNSA, per germline. This CDR3 spans 14 amino acids.

The rearrangement uses TRBV6-5 and TRBJ2-1, with TRBD2 matching over 11 bases. The junction had 10 bases not matched to a gene; V was cut back by 2 bases and J by 7 bases. CDR1 and CDR2 (germline): MNHEY, SVGAGI. This CDR3 is built from 17 residues. The CDR3: CASSYGRTSGRVNEQFF. The CDR3 coding sequence is TGTGCCAGCAGTTACGGAAGAACTAGCGGGAGAGTGAATGAGCAGTTCTTC.

The V call is TRBV5-5, the J call TRBJ2-7; D not resolved. In germline, CDR1 is SGHKS, CDR2 YYEKEE (reference sequence). This CDR3 is 15 amino acids long. V lost 0 bases and J lost 2, with 12 bases in between. The CDR3 loop is CASSLGEVLTYEQYF. Here the CDR3 DNA reads TGTGCCAGCAGCTTGGGTGAGGTCCTGACCTACGAGCAGTACTTC.

The chain combines TRBV6-1 with TRBJ1-6; 8 bases align to TRBD1. The CDR3 runs 16 residues. V trimming: 6 bases; J trimming: 3 bases; junction bases outside the gene matches: 7. Germline values: CDR1 MNHNS, CDR2 SASEGT. The CDR3, as DNA: TGTGCCAGCAGCGACGGGACAGGCCACTATAATTCACCCCTCCACTTT. Translated, it gives CASSDGTGHYNSPLHF.

This clonotype came up many times. V usage is TRBV14 and J usage is TRBJ2-1, with 8 bases identical to TRBD1. The trim removed 6 bases at V and 9 bases at J, leaving 7 bases unmatched. In germline, CDR1 is SGHDN, CDR2 FVKESK. The CDR3 sequence is 13 residues long. For the CDR3, the DNA is TGTGCCAGCAGGCGGACAGGGTCAGGTGAGCAGTTCTTC. It translates to CASRRTGSGEQFF.

This clonotype was counted between two and nine times. V gene TRBV10-3 combines with J gene TRBJ2-7, with D perhaps matching TRBD1 (5 bases). This CDR3 has 14 amino acids. V shed 3 bases and J shed 0 bases, with 9 bases lying between them. Germline V gives CDR1 ENHRY, CDR2 SYGVKD. The CDR3 protein is CAISDFDSSYEQYF. DNA of the CDR3: TGTGCCATCAGTGACTTTGACAGCTCCTACGAGCAGTACTTC.

This clonotype was seen only a few times. The chain uses TRBV10-3 and TRBJ2-3, with a weak D call TRBD2 (5 bases). In germline, CDR1 is ENHRY, CDR2 SYGVKD. This CDR3 is built from 12 residues. V dropped 4 bases and J dropped 6 bases, with 8 bases sitting between them. The CDR3 sequence: CAISGGADTQYF. DNA for the CDR3: TGTGCCATCAGTGGGGGAGCCGATACGCAGTATTTT.

The V and J genes are TRBV20-1 and TRBJ1-4; unclear D gene. Trimming cost V 7 bases and J 5 bases, with 11 bases left between them. The CDR3 covers 12 residues. Per germline, CDR1 DFQATT and CDR2 SNEGSKA (reference sequence). The CDR3: CSVGGSNEKLFF. The CDR3 DNA sequence: TGCAGTGTAGGTGGTTCCAATGAAAAACTGTTTTTT.

The chain carries TRBV4-2 and TRBJ2-7; D gene unclear. V shed 0 bases and J shed 0 bases, with 6 bases lying between them. The CDR3 extends over 14 amino acids. From germline, CDR1 is LGHNA and CDR2 YNFKEQ. For the CDR3, the DNA is TGTGCCAGCAGCCAAGAGGAGACCTCCTACGAGCAGTACTTC. Translating gives CASSQEETSYEQYF.

This clonotype is a singleton in its sample. The chain employs TRBV19 and TRBJ2-5; 9 nucleotides line up with TRBD1. CDR3 length: 15 residues. Germline V lookup: CDR1 LNHDA, CDR2 SQIVND (reference sequence). With V trimmed by 3 bases and J by 1 base, 3 bases remained unmatched. The CDR3 sequence: CASSIGTGLQETQYF. The CDR3 DNA reads TGTGCCAGTAGTATCGGGACAGGGCTCCAAGAGACCCAGTACTTC.

The chain combines TRBV3-1 with TRBJ1-2; possible D gene TRBD1, 6 bases. Germline V gene data show CDR1 as LGHDT and CDR2 as YNNKEL (reference sequence). The CDR3 is 14 amino acids. V lost 5 bases, J lost 12 bases, and 22 bases lay in between. The CDR3 coding sequence is TGTGCCAGCAGCTACCCTCGAGGGGGAGGCGGCCACACCTTC. As protein: CASSYPRGGGGHTF.

The V and J genes are TRBV28 and TRBJ2-7; the match to TRBD2 covers 7 bases. V dropped 3 bases and J dropped 2; count of bases not matched to a gene: 7. There are 15 residues in the CDR3. Germline assignment: CDR1 MDHEN and CDR2 SYDVKM. The CDR3 protein is CASSLGGRVTYEQYF. The CDR3 DNA reads TGTGCCAGCAGTTTGGGCGGGAGAGTAACCTACGAGCAGTACTTC.

The CDR3, as DNA: TGTGCCAGCAGCGCGGGCCCCCCCGCCTACGAGCAGTACTTC. Its protein product is CASSAGPPAYEQYF. V and J are TRBV12-3 or TRBV12-4 and TRBJ2-7, with a tentative D call TRBD2 (5 bases). CDR3 size: 14 residues. V lost 6 bases and J 2 bases, leaving 14 bases between the germline ends.

The rearrangement uses TRBV10-3 and TRBJ1-3; a weak D match, TRBD1 (5 bases). In germline, CDR1 is ENHRY, CDR2 SYGVKD. Deletions cut 7 bases from V and 0 bases from J, with 10 bases between. This CDR3 has 14 residues. The CDR3 spells CAIIKDNSGNTIYF. In DNA, the CDR3 is TGTGCCATCATCAAGGACAACTCTGGAAACACCATATATTTT.

This chain links TRBV7-9 with TRBJ2-7, with 10 bases fitting TRBD2. With V trimmed by 4 bases and J by 5 bases, 14 bases remained unmatched. Germline V gene sequence: CDR1 SEHNR, CDR2 FQNEAQ (reference sequence). The CDR3 sequence is 17 residues long. The CDR3 DNA reads as TGTGCCAGCAGCTCCCAGCCCTTCAGCGGGAGGGCTCACGAGCAGTACTTC. Protein: CASSSQPFSGRAHEQYF.

In nucleotides, the CDR3 is TGCGCCAGCAGCCACGAGGACACCGTAACTGTGGGGGAGCAGTTCTTC. Translating gives CASSHEDTVTVGEQFF. V usage is TRBV4-3 and J usage is TRBJ2-1, with D possibly matching TRBD1 (5 bases). V was cut by 3 bases and J by 10 bases, with 22 bases left in between. This CDR3 comprises 16 residues. Germline V CDR1 and CDR2: LGHNA, YSLEER.

CDR3 sequence: CASSLFSQGNTIYF. DNA for the CDR3: TGTGCCAGCAGCTTATTTTCCCAGGGGAACACCATATATTTT. The V gene is TRBV7-8, the J gene TRBJ1-3; perhaps TRBD1 as D (6 bases). V was pared by 2 bases and J by 7 bases, with 12 bases between. The CDR3 length is 14 residues. Germline V gives CDR1 SGHVS, CDR2 FQNEAQ.